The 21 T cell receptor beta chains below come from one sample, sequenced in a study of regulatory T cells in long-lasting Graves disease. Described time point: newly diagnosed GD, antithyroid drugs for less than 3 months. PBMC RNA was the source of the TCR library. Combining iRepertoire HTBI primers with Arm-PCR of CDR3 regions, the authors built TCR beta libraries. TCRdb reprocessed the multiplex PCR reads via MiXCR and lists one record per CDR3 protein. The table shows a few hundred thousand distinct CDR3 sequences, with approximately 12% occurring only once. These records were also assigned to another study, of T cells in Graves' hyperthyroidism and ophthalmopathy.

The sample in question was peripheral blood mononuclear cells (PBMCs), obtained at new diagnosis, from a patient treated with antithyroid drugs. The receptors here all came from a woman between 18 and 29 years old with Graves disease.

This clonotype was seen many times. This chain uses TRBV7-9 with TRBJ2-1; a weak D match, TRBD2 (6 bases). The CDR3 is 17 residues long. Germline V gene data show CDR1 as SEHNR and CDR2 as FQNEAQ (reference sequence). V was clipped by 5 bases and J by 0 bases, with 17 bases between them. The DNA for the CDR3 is TGTGCCAGCAGCCTAGGGTTTCGGGGGAGCTCCTACAATGAGCAGTTCTTC. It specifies CASSLGFRGSSYNEQFF.

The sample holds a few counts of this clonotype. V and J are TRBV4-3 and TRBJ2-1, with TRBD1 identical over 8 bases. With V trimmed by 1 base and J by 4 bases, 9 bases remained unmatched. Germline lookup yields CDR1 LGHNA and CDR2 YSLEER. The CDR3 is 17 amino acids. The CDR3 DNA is TGCGCCAGCAGCCAAGGGTTATTGGACAGGGTTTACAATGAGCAGTTCTTC. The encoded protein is CASSQGLLDRVYNEQFF.

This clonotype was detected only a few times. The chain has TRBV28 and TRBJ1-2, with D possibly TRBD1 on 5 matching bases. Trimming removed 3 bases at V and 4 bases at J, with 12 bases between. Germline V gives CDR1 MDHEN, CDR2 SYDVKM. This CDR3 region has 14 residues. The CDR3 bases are TGTGCCAGCAGTTTGGGGGGTGGTAGCTATGGCTACACCTTC. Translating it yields CASSLGGGSYGYTF.

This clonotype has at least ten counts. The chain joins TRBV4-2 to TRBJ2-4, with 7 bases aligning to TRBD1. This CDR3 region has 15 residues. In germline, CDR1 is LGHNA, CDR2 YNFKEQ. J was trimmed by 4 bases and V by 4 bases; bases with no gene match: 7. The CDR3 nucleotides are TGTGCCAGCAGCCCGACCGGGACAGAGAAAAACATTCAGTACTTC. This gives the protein CASSPTGTEKNIQYF.

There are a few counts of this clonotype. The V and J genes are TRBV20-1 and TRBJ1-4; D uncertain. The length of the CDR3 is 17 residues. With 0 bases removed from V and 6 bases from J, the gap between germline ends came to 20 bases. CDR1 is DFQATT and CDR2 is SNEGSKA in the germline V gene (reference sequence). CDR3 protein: CSARDPQLGEADEKLFF. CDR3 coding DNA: TGCAGTGCTAGAGATCCCCAGCTTGGAGAAGCGGATGAAAAACTGTTTTTT.

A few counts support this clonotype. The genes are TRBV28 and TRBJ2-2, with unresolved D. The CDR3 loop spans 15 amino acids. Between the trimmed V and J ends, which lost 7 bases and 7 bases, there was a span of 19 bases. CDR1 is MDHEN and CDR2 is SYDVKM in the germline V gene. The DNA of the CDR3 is TGTGCCAGCAATCCCCGGGTTTTTAGTGGCGGGGAGCTGTTTTTT. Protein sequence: CASNPRVFSGGELFF. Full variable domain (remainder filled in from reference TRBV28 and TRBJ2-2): DVKVTQSSRYLVKRTGEKVFLECVQDMDHENMFWYRQDPGLGLRLIYFSYDVKMKEKGDIPEGYSVSREKKERFSLILESASTNQTSMYLCASNPRVFSGGELFFGEGSRLTVL.

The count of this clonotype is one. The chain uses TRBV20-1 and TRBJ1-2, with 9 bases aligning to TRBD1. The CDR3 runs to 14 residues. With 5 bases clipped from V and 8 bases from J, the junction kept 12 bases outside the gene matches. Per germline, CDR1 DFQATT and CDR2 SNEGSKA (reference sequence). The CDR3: CSAPRDRVLRGYTF. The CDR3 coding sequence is TGCAGTGCTCCTCGGGACAGGGTGTTGAGAGGCTACACCTTC.

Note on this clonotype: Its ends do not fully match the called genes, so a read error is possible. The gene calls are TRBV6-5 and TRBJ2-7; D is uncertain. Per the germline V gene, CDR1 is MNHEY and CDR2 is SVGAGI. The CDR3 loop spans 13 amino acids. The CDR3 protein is CASSFQEHYEQCF. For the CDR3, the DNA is TGTGCCAGCAGTTTCCAGGAACACTACGAGCAGTGCTTC.

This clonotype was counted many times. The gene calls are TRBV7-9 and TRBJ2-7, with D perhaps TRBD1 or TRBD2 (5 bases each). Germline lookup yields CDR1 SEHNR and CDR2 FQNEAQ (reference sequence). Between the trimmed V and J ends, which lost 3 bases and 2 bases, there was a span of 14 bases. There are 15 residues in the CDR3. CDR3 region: CASSFQGEGTYEQYF. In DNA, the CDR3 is TGTGCCAGCAGCTTCCAGGGTGAGGGGACCTACGAGCAGTACTTC.

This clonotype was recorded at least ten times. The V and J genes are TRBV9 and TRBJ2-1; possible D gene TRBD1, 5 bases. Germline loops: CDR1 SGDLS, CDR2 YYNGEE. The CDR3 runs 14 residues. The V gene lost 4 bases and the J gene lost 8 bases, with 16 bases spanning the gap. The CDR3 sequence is CASSSFAGSDEQFF. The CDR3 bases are TGTGCCAGCAGCTCGTTTGCAGGGTCCGATGAGCAGTTCTTC.

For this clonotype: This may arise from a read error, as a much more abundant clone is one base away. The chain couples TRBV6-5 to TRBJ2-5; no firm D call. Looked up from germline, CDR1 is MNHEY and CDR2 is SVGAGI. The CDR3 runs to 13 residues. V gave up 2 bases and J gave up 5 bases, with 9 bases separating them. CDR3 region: CASSYPHLETQYF. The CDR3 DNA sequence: TGTGCCAGCAGTTACCCGCACTTGGAGACCCAGTACTTC.

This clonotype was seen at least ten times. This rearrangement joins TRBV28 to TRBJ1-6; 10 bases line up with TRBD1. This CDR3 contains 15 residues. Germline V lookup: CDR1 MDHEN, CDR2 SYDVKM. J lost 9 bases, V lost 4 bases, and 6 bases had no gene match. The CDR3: CASSSPTGGISPLHF. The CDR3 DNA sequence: TGTGCCAGCAGTTCACCGACAGGGGGCATTTCACCCCTCCACTTT. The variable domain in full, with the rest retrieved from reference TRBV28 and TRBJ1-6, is DVKVTQSSRYLVKRTGEKVFLECVQDMDHENMFWYRQDPGLGLRLIYFSYDVKMKEKGDIPEGYSVSREKKERFSLILESASTNQTSMYLCASSSPTGGISPLHFGNGTRLTVT.

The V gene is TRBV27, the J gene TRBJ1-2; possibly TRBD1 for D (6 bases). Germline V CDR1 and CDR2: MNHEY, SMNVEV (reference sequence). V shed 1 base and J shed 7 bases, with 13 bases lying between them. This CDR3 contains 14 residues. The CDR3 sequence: CASSLFPGGRGYTF. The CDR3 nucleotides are TGTGCCAGCAGTTTATTTCCGGGGGGCCGTGGCTACACCTTC.

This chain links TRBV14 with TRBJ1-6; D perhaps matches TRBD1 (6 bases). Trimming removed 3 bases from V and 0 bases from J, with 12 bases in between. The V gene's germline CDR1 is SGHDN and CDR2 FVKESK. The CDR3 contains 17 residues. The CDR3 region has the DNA TGTGCCAGCAGCCAGGTCAGGGGCTACTCCTATAATTCACCCCTCCACTTT. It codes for CASSQVRGYSYNSPLHF.

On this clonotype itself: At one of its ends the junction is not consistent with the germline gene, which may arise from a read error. In nucleotides, the CDR3 is TGTGCTAGCAGCTTATCGGTTGGGGGGGGGGGCGCGGAGACCCAGTACTTC. This sequence encodes CASSLSVGGGGAETQYF. The chain uses TRBV7-7 and TRBJ2-5; D is possibly TRBD2 (7 bases). Germline V gene lookup returns CDR1 SSHAT and CDR2 FNYEAQ (reference sequence). This CDR3 is built from 17 residues. Filled out from reference TRBV7-7 and TRBJ2-5, the complete variable domain reads GAGVSQSPRYKVTKRGQDVTLRCDPISSHATLYWYQQALGQGPEFLTYFNYEAQPDKSGLPSDRFSAERPEGSISTLTIQRTEQRDSAMYRCASSLSVGGGGAETQYFGPGTRLLVL.

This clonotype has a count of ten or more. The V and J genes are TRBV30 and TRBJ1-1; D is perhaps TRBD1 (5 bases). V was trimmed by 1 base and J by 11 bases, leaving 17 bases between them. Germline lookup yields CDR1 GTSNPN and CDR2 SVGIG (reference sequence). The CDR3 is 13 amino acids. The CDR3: CAWSGRRGSRAFF. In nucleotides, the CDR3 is TGTGCCTGGAGTGGACGGAGGGGTTCGCGGGCTTTCTTT. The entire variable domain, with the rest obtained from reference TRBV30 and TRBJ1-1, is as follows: SQTIHQWPATLVQPVGSPLSLECTVEGTSNPNLYWYRQAAGRGLQLLFYSVGIGQISSEVPQNLSASRPQDRQFILSSKKLLLSDSGFYLCAWSGRRGSRAFFGQGTRLTVV.

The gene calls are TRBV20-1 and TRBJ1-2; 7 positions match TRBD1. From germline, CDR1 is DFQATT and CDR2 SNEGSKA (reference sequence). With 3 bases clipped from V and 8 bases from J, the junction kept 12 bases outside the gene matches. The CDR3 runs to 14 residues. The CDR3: CSASRQGFLGGYTF. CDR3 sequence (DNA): TGCAGTGCTAGCAGACAGGGCTTCCTGGGCGGCTACACCTTC.

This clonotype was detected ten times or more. CDR3 residues: CATKFGTQGGSPLHF. CDR3 in DNA: TGTGCCACCAAATTCGGAACCCAGGGGGGGTCACCCCTCCACTTT. The chain is built from TRBV15 and TRBJ1-6, with 7 positions matching TRBD1. The V gene end was trimmed by 7 bases and the J gene end by 10 bases; junction bases not matched to a gene: 13. The CDR3 consists of 15 residues. From germline, CDR1 is LNHNV and CDR2 YYDKDF (reference sequence).

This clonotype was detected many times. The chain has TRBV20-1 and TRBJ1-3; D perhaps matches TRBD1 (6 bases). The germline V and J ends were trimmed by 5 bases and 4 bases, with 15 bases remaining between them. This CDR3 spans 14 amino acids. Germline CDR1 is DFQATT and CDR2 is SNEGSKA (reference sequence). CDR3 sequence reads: CSAQDWGRGNTIYF. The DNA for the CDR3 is TGCAGTGCTCAAGATTGGGGGCGGGGAAACACCATATATTTT.

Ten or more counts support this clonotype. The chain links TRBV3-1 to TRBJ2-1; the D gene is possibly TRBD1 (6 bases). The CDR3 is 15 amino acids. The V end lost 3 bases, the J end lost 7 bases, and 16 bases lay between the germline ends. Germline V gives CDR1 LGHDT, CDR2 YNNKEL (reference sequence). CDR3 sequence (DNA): TGTGCCAGCAGCCAGGGTGTCTCAAGGGGGAATGAGCAGTTCTTC. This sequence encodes CASSQGVSRGNEQFF.

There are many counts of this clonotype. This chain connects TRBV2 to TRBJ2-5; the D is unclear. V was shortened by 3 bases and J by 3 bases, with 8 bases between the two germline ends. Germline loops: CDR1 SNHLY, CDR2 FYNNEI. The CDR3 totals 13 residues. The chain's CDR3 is CASSDLFEETQYF. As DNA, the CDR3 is TGTGCCAGCAGTGATCTGTTTGAAGAGACCCAGTACTTC.